This T cell receptor beta chain was sequenced in a study of T cell repertoires in cytomegalovirus infection. On the study more broadly: HLA-B-restricted CMV epitopes that are well studied, plus recently identified HLA-C-restricted ones, were used by the study. From public TCR beta signatures came an indication of both CMV infection and matching HLA type. General observations from the study: In two of eight donors, the top clonotype was HLA-C-restricted CMV-specific. Summed frequency of public TCR beta families distinguished CMV carriers with the relevant HLA.

To note about this clonotype: Its cognate antigen is unknown.

In TCRdb, the reads were re-called with MiXCR into one record per CDR3 protein. The repertoire consists of around 900,000 distinct CDR3 sequences, with under 40% occurring once and the leading ten covering around an eighth. V shed 6 bases, J shed 3 bases, and the junction held 4 bases outside the gene matches. The germline gives CDR1 MNHEY, CDR2 SVGAGI. The CDR3 length is 15 residues. The input for sequencing was cultured CD8+ T cells from PBMCs, taken from culture after CMV antigen stimulation. The origin of this receptor is a human donor in good health (CMV status not recorded). Some clones in this sample may be carry-over from other donors' samples. The J gene is TRBJ2-1, the V gene TRBV6-5; the match to TRBD1 covers 11 bases. The CDR3 loop is CASSVGTGGYNEQFF. Written as DNA, the CDR3 is TGTGCCAGCAGCGTGGGGACAGGGGGCTACAATGAGCAGTTCTTC.